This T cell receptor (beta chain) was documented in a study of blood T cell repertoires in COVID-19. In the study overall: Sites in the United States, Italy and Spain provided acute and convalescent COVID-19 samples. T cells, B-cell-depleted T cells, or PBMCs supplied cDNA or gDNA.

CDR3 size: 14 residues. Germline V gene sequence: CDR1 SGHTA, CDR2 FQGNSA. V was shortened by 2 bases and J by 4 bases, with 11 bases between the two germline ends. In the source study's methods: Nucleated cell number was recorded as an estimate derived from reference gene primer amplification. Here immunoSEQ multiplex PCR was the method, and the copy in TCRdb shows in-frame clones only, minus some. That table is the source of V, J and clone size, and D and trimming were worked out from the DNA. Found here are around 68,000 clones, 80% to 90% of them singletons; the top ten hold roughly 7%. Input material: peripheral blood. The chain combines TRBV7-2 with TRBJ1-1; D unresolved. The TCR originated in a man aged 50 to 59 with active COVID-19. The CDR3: CASSLWMESTEAFF. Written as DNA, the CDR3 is TGTGCCAGCAGCTTATGGATGGAGAGCACTGAAGCTTTCTTT.